Each of the 22 T cell receptor beta chains below was sequenced from the same sample in a study of cytomegalovirus exposure and HLA in healthy donors. Both 60 Vbeta primers and 13 Jbeta primers went into the PCR. Data came from immunoSEQ multiplex PCR; TCRdb stores just in-frame clones and leaves some out. The table records under 150,000 clones, roughly 79% of them present only once. The sequenced sample consisted of PBMCs. The receptors were gathered from a male donor in good health and CMV-seronegative.

The chain employs TRBV15 and TRBJ1-4; no firm D call. Germline V gives CDR1 LNHNV, CDR2 YYDKDF (reference sequence). V lost 1 base and J 4 bases, leaving 16 bases between the germline ends. The CDR3 is 17 amino acids. CDR3 bases: TGTGCCACCAGCAGAGTATCAGTAGGAGTTTATAATGAAAAACTGTTTTTT. The encoded protein is CATSRVSVGVYNEKLFF.

The chain couples TRBV5-6 to TRBJ2-5; 12 bases are a match to TRBD2. The better agreement between TRBJ2-7 and the DNA end casts doubt on the J call. Germline loops: CDR1 SGHDT, CDR2 YYEEEE. CDR3 length: 15 amino acids. CDR3 DNA sequence: TGTGCCAGCAGCCCCCTAGCGGGGGGGGCCTACGAGCAGTACTTC. Protein product: CASSPLAGGAYEQYF.

This clone showed up just a few times. The chain links TRBV6-1 to TRBJ1-1; 9 bases align to TRBD1. J lost 3 bases, V lost 7 bases, and 6 bases had no gene match. The CDR3 is made up of 14 amino acids. Germline lookup yields CDR1 MNHNS and CDR2 SASEGT. CDR3 coding DNA: TGTGCCAGCACCATCGACAGGGGGTACACTGAAGCTTTCTTT. Translation: CASTIDRGYTEAFF.

This chain connects TRBV30 to TRBJ1-2, with D maybe TRBD1 (5 bases). The germline gives CDR1 GTSNPN, CDR2 SVGIG (reference sequence). The CDR3 spans 18 residues. Trimming took off 2 bases at V and 5 bases at J, with 27 bases between the two ends. CDR3: CAWSTPLPRDSRAYGYTF. The CDR3 nucleotides are TGTGCCTGGAGTACCCCTTTACCCCGGGACTCTCGGGCTTATGGCTACACCTTC.

The CDR3 DNA reads TGTGCCAGCAGCTTGAACCCCCCAGCGAAGGAGACCCAGTACTTC. It translates to CASSLNPPAKETQYF. The chain is built from TRBV5-5 and TRBJ2-5, with unresolved D. V was cut by 1 base and J by 5 bases, with 15 bases left in between. This CDR3 region has 15 residues. CDR1 SGHKS and CDR2 YYEKEE come from the germline V gene (reference sequence). The full variable domain, its missing parts supplied by reference TRBV5-5 and TRBJ2-5, is DAGVTQSPTHLIKTRGQQVTLRCSPISGHKSVSWYQQVLGQGPQFIFQYYEKEERGRGNFPDRFSARQFPNYSSELNVNALLLGDSALYLCASSLNPPAKETQYFGPGTRLLVL.

J is TRBJ2-7 and V is TRBV30, with TRBD2 matching over 14 bases. Per the germline V gene, CDR1 is GTSNPN and CDR2 is SVGIG (reference sequence). CDR3 length: 14 residues. J lost 6 bases, V lost 5 bases, and 6 bases had no gene match. The CDR3 reads CAWQGLAGVREQYF. In nucleotides, the CDR3 is TGTGCCTGGCAGGGACTAGCGGGGGTTCGCGAGCAGTACTTC.

The gene calls are TRBV5-5 and TRBJ1-5; D not certain. Trimming stripped 0 bases from V and 0 bases from J, with 16 bases between. The CDR3 spans 18 residues. Germline CDR1 is SGHKS and CDR2 is YYEKEE (reference sequence). The CDR3, as DNA: TGTGCCAGCAGCTTGGGTTCGGGAGAGGGAGATAGCAATCAGCCCCAGCATTTT. Protein: CASSLGSGEGDSNQPQHF.

V gene TRBV13 combines with J gene TRBJ1-5; D may be TRBD1 (5 bases). Trimming shortened V by 8 bases and J by 7 bases, and 9 bases separated the two germline ends. The CDR3 totals 11 residues. Germline V gene sequence: CDR1 PRHDT, CDR2 FYEKMQ (reference sequence). The DNA for the CDR3 is TGTGCCAGCGAACAGGTCCAGCCCCAGCATTTT. Translation gives CASEQVQPQHF.

The genes are TRBV5-4 and TRBJ2-1, with a possible D match to TRBD1 (6 bases). The V gene lost 2 bases and the J gene lost 7 bases, with 16 bases spanning the gap. Germline CDR1 and CDR2: SGHNT and YYREEE (reference sequence). CDR3 size: 15 residues. CDR3 DNA sequence: TGTGCCAGCAGCTTTGGGGGCGATTGGAGTAATGAGCAGTTCTTC. This sequence encodes CASSFGGDWSNEQFF.

This clone was detected only once. The rearrangement uses TRBV7-9 and TRBJ2-5; 8 bases map to TRBD2. The CDR3 extends over 15 amino acids. The J segment lost 0 bases and the V segment lost 3 bases, leaving 3 bases of the junction unmatched. Germline CDR1 reads SEHNR; CDR2 reads FQNEAQ (reference sequence). The CDR3 region has the DNA TGTGCCAGCAGCTTGTCAGCGGGGGACCAAGAGACCCAGTACTTC. Protein: CASSLSAGDQETQYF.

J is TRBJ2-1 and V is TRBV4-3, with D possibly TRBD2 on 6 matching bases. Trimming took off 1 base at V and 0 bases at J, with 10 bases between the two ends. The CDR3 totals 16 residues. Germline CDR1 is LGHNA and CDR2 is YSLEER. DNA of the CDR3: TGCGCCAGCAGCCAAGTACGGGGGAGCTCCTACAATGAGCAGTTCTTC. Translation: CASSQVRGSSYNEQFF.

J is TRBJ1-1 and V is TRBV14, with D uncertain. The CDR3 extends over 15 amino acids. The germline V gene encodes CDR1 SGHDN and CDR2 FVKESK. Trimming took off 2 bases at V and 4 bases at J, with 14 bases between the two ends. The CDR3: CASSQQVQRSTEAFF. The DNA for the CDR3 is TGTGCCAGCAGCCAACAGGTTCAAAGAAGCACTGAAGCTTTCTTT.

The chain recombines TRBV5-1 with TRBJ2-1, with D unresolved. The V gene's germline CDR1 is SGHRS and CDR2 YFSETQ. The CDR3 is 12 residues long. V shed 5 bases and J shed 10 bases, with 13 bases lying between them. CDR3 sequence (DNA): TGCGCCAGCAGAGTCGGAGAGTCGGAGCAGTTCTTC. Translated: CASRVGESEQFF.

The chain carries TRBV5-1 and TRBJ1-1; 9 positions agree with TRBD1. J lost 4 bases, V lost 4 bases, and 8 bases had no gene match. Germline V gene sequence: CDR1 SGHRS, CDR2 YFSETQ. The CDR3 totals 15 residues. CDR3 sequence reads: CASSVTQGAGTEAFF. In DNA, the CDR3 is TGCGCCAGCAGCGTAACACAGGGGGCAGGCACTGAAGCTTTCTTT.

V gene TRBV5-1 combines with J gene TRBJ1-4, with 7 bases aligning to TRBD1. J gave up 6 bases and V 4 bases, and 6 bases lay outside the gene matches. CDR1 is SGHRS and CDR2 is YFSETQ in the germline V gene. There are 14 residues in the CDR3. The CDR3 DNA follows: TGCGCCAGCAGCAGAAGGGGGCGCGATGAAAAACTGTTTTTT. As protein: CASSRRGRDEKLFF. Drawing the rest from reference TRBV5-1 and TRBJ1-4, the complete variable domain is KAGVTQTPRYLIKTRGQQVTLSCSPISGHRSVSWYQQTPGQGLQFLFEYFSETQRNKGNFPGRFSGRQFSNSRSEMNVSTLELGDSALYLCASSRRGRDEKLFFGSGTQLSVL.

The chain combines TRBV30 with TRBJ2-7; D uncertain. CDR1 and CDR2 from the germline V gene are GTSNPN and SVGIG (reference sequence). This CDR3 region has 12 residues. The germline V and J ends were trimmed by 2 bases and 3 bases, with 8 bases remaining between them. Here the CDR3 DNA reads TGTGCCTGGAGTTCGTCCGGCTACGAGCAGTACTTC. Translation gives CAWSSSGYEQYF.

The chain employs TRBV5-1 and TRBJ2-5; TRBD1 matches at 7 bases. The CDR3 sequence is 13 residues long. V trimming: 4 bases; J trimming: 5 bases; junction bases outside the gene matches: 5. CDR1 and CDR2 (germline): SGHRS, YFSETQ. This CDR3 is CASSPDRWETQYF. The CDR3 DNA reads as TGCGCCAGCAGCCCGGACAGGTGGGAGACCCAGTACTTC.

This clone was observed a single time. V and J are TRBV28 and TRBJ2-7; 15 bases match TRBD2. J gave up 10 bases and V 4 bases, and 5 bases lay outside the gene matches. The V gene's germline CDR1 is MDHEN and CDR2 SYDVKM. This CDR3 contains 14 residues. The CDR3 sequence is CASSSGLAGGPQYF. CDR3 DNA sequence: TGTGCCAGCAGTTCTGGACTAGCGGGGGGGCCCCAGTACTTC.

V is TRBV27 and J is TRBJ2-1, with 9 bases aligning to TRBD1. Per germline, CDR1 MNHEY and CDR2 SMNVEV (reference sequence). This CDR3 is 15 amino acids long. The ends lost 5 bases at V and 3 bases at J; junction bases unmatched: 5. As DNA, the CDR3 is TGTGCCAGCAGTAGGCGGACAGGGGACTACAATGAGCAGTTCTTC. It translates to CASSRRTGDYNEQFF.

This clone was counted only a few times. The chain carries TRBV12-5 and TRBJ1-1; 7 nucleotides align to TRBD1. This CDR3 region has 15 residues. Germline V CDR1 and CDR2: LGHNT, FRNRAP. Germline trimming cut 0 bases from V and 7 bases from J; bases unmatched to any gene: 8. This CDR3 reads CASGLVGQARSEAFF. In nucleotides, the CDR3 is TGTGCTAGTGGTTTGGTTGGACAGGCCAGGAGTGAAGCTTTCTTT. The full variable domain, with the rest looked up from reference TRBV12-5 and TRBJ1-1, is DARVTQTPRHKVTEMGQEVTMRCQPILGHNTVFWYRQTMMQGLELLAYFRNRAPLDDSGMPKDRFSAEMPDATLATLKIQPSEPRDSAVYFCASGLVGQARSEAFFGQGTRLTVV.

The chain has TRBV29-1 and TRBJ2-7; 12 bases match TRBD2. The germline CDR1 and CDR2 sequences are SQVTM and ANQGSEA. The length of the CDR3 is 14 residues. The ends lost 6 bases at V and 4 bases at J; junction bases unmatched: 7. CDR3 nucleotide sequence: TGCAGCGTCACATACGGGACTAGCGGGTACGAGCAGTACTTC. Protein: CSVTYGTSGYEQYF.

This clone was seen more than once but under ten times. The chain employs TRBV6-5 and TRBJ1-4; TRBD1 agrees at 7 bases. The CDR3 is 16 amino acids. Germline V gene lookup returns CDR1 MNHEY and CDR2 SVGAGI. Losses at the gene ends were 2 bases for V and 0 bases for J; bases not matched to a gene: 3. The CDR3 here is CASSYHRGATNEKLFF. The CDR3 bases are TGTGCCAGCAGTTACCACAGGGGTGCAACTAATGAAAAACTGTTTTTT.